This TCR beta chain is from a study of blood T cell repertoires in COVID-19. J lost 7 bases, V lost 6 bases, and 6 bases had no gene match. Germline-derived CDR1 and CDR2 are SNHLY and FYNNEI. This CDR3 is built from 15 residues. Data came from immunoSEQ multiplex PCR; TCRdb stores just in-frame clones and leaves some out. The sample records some 100,000 clones, more than 85% being singletons. This clonotype was sampled from a man between 60 and 75 years old with acute or convalescent COVID-19. The rearrangement uses TRBV2 and TRBJ1-6, with 10 bases matching TRBD1. Sequenced sample: peripheral blood. This chain's CDR3 is CASRFDRGRNSPLHF. The CDR3 bases are TGTGCCAGCAGATTCGACAGGGGGCGAAATTCACCCCTCCACTTT.